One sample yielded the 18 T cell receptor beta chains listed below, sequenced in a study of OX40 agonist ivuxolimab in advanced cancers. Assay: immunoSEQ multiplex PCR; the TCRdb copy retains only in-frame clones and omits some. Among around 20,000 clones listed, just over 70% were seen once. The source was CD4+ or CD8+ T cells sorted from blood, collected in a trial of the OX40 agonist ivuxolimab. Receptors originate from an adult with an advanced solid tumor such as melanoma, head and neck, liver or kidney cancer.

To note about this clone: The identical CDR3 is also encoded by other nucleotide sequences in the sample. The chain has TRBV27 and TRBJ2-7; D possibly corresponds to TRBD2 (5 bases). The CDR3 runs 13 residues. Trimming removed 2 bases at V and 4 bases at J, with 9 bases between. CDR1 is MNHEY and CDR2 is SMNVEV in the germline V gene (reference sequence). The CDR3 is CASSLNRGYEQYF. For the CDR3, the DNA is TGTGCCAGCAGTTTAAATCGGGGTTACGAGCAGTACTTC.

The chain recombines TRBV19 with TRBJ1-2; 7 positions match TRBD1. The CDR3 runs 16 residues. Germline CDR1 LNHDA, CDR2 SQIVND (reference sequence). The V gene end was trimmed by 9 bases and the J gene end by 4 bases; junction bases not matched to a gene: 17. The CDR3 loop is CASRREGQSQLYGYTF. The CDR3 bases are TGTGCCAGCCGGAGAGAGGGACAGTCGCAGCTCTATGGCTACACCTTC.

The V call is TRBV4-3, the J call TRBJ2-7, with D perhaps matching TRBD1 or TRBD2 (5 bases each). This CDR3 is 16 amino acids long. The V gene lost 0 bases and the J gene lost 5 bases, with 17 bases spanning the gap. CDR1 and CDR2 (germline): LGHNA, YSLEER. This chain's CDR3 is CASSQDLGTLGDEQYF. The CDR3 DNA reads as TGCGCCAGCAGCCAAGATCTGGGGACCCTAGGCGACGAGCAGTACTTC.

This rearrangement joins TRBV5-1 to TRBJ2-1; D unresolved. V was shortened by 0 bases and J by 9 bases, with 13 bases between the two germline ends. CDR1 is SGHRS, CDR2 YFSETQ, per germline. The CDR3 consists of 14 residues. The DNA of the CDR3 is TGCGCCAGCAGCTTGGAGGTACTGCACGGTGAGCAGTTCTTC. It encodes CASSLEVLHGEQFF.

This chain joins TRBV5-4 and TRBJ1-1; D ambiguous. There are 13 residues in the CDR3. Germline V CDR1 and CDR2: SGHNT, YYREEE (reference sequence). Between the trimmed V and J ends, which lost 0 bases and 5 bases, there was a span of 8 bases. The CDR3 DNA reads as TGTGCCAGCAGCTTGGCCGTGACGACTGAAGCTTTCTTT. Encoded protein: CASSLAVTTEAFF.

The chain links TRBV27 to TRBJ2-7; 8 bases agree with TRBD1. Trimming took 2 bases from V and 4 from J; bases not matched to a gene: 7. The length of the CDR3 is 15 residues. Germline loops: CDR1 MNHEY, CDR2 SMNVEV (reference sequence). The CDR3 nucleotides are TGTGCCAGCAGTTTAACGGACAGGGAGACTTACGAGCAGTACTTC. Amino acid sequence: CASSLTDRETYEQYF.

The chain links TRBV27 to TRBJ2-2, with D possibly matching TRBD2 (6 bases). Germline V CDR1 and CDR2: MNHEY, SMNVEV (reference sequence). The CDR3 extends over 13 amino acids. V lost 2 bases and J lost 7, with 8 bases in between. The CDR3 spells CASSLGGFGELFF. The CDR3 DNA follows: TGTGCCAGCAGTTTAGGGGGGTTCGGGGAGCTGTTTTTT.

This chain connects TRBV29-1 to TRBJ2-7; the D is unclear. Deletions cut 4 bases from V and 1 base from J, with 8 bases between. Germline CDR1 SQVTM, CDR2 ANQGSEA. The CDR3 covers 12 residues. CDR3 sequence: CSVGGNSYEQYF. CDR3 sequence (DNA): TGCAGCGTTGGAGGAAATTCCTACGAGCAGTACTTC.

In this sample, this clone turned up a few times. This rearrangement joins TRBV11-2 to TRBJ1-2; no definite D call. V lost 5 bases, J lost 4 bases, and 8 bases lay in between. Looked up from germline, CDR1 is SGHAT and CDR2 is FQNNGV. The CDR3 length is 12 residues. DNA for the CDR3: TGTGCCAGCAGCCCCGTTGGCTATGGCTACACCTTC. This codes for CASSPVGYGYTF.

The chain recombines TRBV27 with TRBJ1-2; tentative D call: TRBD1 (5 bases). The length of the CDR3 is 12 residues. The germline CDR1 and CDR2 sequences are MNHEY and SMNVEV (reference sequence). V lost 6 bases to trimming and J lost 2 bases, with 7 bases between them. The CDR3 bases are TGTGCCAGCAGGGACACCAACTATGGCTACACCTTC. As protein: CASRDTNYGYTF.

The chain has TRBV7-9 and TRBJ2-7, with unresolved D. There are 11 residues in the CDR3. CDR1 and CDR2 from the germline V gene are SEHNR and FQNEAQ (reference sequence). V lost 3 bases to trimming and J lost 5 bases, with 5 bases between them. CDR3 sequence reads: CASSFGHEQYF. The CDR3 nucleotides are TGTGCCAGCAGCTTCGGGCACGAGCAGTACTTC. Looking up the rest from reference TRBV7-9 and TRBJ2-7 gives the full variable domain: DTGVSQNPRHKITKRGQNVTFRCDPISEHNRLYWYRQTLGQGPEFLTYFQNEAQLEKSRLLSDRFSAERPKGSFSTLEIQRTEQGDSAMYLCASSFGHEQYFGPGTRLTVT.

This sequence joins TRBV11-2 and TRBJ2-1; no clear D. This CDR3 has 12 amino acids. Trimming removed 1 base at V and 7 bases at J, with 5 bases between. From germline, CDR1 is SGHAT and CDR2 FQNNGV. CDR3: CASSLGRNEQFF. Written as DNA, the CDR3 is TGTGCCAGCAGCTTAGGTCGTAATGAGCAGTTCTTC. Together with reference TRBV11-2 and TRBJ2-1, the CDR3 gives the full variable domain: EAGVAQSPRYKIIEKRQSVAFWCNPISGHATLYWYQQILGQGPKLLIQFQNNGVVDDSQLPKDRFSAERLKGVDSTLKIQPAKLEDSAVYLCASSLGRNEQFFGPGTRLTVL.

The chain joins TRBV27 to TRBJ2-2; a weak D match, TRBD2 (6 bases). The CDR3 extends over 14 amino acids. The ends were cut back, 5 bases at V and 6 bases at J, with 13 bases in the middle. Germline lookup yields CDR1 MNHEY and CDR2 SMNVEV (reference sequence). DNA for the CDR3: TGTGCCAGCAGTCCCGGGACTTCTCCCGGGGAGCTGTTTTTT. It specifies CASSPGTSPGELFF.

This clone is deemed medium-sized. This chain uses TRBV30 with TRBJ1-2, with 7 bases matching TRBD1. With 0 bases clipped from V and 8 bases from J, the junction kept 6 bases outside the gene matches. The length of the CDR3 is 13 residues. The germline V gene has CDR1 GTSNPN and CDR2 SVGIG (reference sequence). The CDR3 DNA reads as TGTGCCTGGAGTGTAGGGACAGCGCGAGGCTACACCTTC. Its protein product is CAWSVGTARGYTF.

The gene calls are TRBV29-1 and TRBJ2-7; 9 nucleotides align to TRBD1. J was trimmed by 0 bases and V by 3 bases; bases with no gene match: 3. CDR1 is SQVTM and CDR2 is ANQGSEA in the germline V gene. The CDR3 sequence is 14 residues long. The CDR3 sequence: CSVERDRDSYEQYF. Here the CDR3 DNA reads TGCAGCGTTGAGCGGGACAGGGACTCCTACGAGCAGTACTTC.

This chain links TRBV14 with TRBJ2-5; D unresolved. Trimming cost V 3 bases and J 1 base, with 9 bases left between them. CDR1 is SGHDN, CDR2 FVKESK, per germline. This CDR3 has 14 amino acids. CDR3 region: CASSHVQLQETQYF. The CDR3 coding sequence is TGTGCCAGCAGCCATGTACAGCTCCAAGAGACCCAGTACTTC.

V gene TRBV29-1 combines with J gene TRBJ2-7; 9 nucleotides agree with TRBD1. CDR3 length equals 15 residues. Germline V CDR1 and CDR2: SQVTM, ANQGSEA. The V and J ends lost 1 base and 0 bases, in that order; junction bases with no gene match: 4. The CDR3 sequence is CSVEGGDRDSYEQYF. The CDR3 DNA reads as TGCAGCGTTGAAGGGGGGGACAGGGACTCCTACGAGCAGTACTTC.

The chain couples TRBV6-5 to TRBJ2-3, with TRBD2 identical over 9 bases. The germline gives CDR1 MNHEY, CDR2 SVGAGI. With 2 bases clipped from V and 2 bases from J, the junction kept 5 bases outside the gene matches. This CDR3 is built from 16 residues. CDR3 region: CASSYGSGRTTDTQYF. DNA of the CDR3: TGTGCCAGCAGTTACGGGAGCGGGAGGACCACAGATACGCAGTATTTT.